A single TCR beta chain is shown here with its context. This receptor's antigen is unknown. Base qualities are not provided; no much larger clone lies one nucleotide away. The Miltenyi Naive CD4+ T Cell Isolation kit was used to purify naive CD4+ T cells, and CD25 microbeads were used to remove Tregs. Tregs, naive and memory CD4+ T cells from tumor, blood and ipsilateral draining lymph nodes of roughly 5 breast cancer patients underwent full-length TCR alpha and beta sequencing. Ficoll density gradient centrifugation was used to isolate mononuclear cells from either lymph nodes or roughly 50 ml of peripheral blood. Sorted cell populations were confirmed by FACS to exceed 90% purity. The data are from a study (dated by TCRdb to the mid-2010s). Context from the whole study: The study tested whether tumor-infiltrating Tregs in breast cancer are recruited from blood Tregs or converted in situ from other CD4+ T cell subsets.

Paper-wide results and their limitations: The greatest overlap of tumor-infiltrating Treg TCR alpha and beta sequences was observed with tumor naive CD4+ T cells, followed by blood naive CD4+ T cells. The larger-cohort validation was restricted to a single TCR beta V-J rearrangement rather than whole repertoires. In terms of TCR gene usage, tumor memory CD4+ T cells clustered together with blood and lymph node memory CD4+ cells, as well as with lymph node naive CD4+ cells.

Here V drops 3 bases and J drops 3 bases, and the junction holds 12 bases not matched to any gene. CDR1 KGHDR and CDR2 SFDVKD are derived from the germline V gene. The CDR3 sequence holds 19 residues, the cysteine and phenylalanine included. Left in the record is the CDR3 DNA by itself, 57 bases read in frame from the first base. Full-length TCR variable regions were amplified by 5' RACE PCR with constant-region reverse primers, and semi-nested PCR with Nested Universal Primer A was subsequently performed. The ReliaPrep RNA Cell Miniprep System was used to extract total RNA, which was then reverse transcribed into 5'RACE-ready cDNA with the SMARTer RACE 5'/3' Kit. An Illumina MiSeq was used to sequence the full-length TCR alpha and beta libraries, which had been barcoded with multiplex adaptors. For the original study's pipeline: Sequencing data were pooled across the five patients for each of nine subset-tissue groups and compared by unsupervised clustering of TCR gene usage. The Morisita-Horn index, with shared sequences weighted by their contribution to each repertoire, was used to calculate repertoire similarity. TCRdb passed the public sequencing reads through fastp at Q25 and MiXCR, retaining productive beta sequences. Here each entry gathers all rows of one CDR3 protein and keeps the most common genes and DNA. These V and J calls derive from TCRdb rather than the authors' analysis. This sample is represented by some 5,000 distinct CDR3 sequences; 70% to 85% of them were singletons. The ten largest clonotypes hold 3% to 3.5% of the sample.

This TCR derives from a female donor with breast cancer. The chain was built from TRBV24-1 and TRBJ2-2, with 10 central nucleotides matching TRBD1. Material: naive CD4+ T cells sorted from blood. This specimen's cell subset or site label, per the study, means: naive CD4+ T cells, CD4+CD45RA+CD25-. The DNA is TGTGCCACCAGTGATGCCTCCGGGACAGGGGTTAGTTACACCGGGGAGCTGTTTTTT. The translation is CATSDASGTGVSYTGELFF.